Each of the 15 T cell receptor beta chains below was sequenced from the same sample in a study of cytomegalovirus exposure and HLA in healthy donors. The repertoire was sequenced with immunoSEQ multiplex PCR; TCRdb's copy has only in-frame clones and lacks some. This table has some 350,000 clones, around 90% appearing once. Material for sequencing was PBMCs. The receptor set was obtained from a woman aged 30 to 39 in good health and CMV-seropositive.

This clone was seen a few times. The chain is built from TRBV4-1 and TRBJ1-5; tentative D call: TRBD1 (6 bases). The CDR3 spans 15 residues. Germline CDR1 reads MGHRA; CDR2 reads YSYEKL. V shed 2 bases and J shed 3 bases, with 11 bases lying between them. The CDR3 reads CASSQYRAANQPQHF. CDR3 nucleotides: TGCGCCAGCAGCCAATACAGGGCGGCCAATCAGCCCCAGCATTTT.

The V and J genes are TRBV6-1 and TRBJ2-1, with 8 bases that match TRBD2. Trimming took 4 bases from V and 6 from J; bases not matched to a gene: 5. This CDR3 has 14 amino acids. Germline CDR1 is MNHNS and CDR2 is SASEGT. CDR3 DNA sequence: TGTGCCAGCAGTGGATTAGCGGGAATCAATGAGCAGTTCTTC. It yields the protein CASSGLAGINEQFF.

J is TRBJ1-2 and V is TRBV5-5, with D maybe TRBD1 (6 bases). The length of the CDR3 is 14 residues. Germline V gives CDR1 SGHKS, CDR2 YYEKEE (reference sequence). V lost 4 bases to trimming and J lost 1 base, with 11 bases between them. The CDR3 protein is CASSLQQGNYGYTF. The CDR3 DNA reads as TGTGCCAGCAGCCTACAACAGGGTAACTATGGCTACACCTTC.

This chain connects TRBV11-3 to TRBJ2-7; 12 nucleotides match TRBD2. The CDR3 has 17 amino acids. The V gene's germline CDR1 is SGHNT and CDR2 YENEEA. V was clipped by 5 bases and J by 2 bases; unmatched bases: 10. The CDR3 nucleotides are TGTGCCAGCAGCCCTGGACTAGCGGGATATCCTCCCTACGAGCAGTACTTC. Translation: CASSPGLAGYPPYEQYF.

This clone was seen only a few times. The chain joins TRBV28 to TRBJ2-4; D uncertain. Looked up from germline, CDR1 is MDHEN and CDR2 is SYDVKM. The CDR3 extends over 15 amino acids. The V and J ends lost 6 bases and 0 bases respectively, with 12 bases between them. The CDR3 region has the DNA TGTGCCAGCAGATCGATAAGAGAAGCCAAAAACATTCAGTACTTC. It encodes CASRSIREAKNIQYF.

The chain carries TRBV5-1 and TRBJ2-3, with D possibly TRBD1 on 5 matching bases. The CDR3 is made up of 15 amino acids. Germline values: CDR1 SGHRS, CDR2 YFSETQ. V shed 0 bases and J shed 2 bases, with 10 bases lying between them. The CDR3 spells CASSLETAHTDTQYF. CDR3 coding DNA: TGCGCCAGCAGCTTGGAGACAGCTCACACAGATACGCAGTATTTT.

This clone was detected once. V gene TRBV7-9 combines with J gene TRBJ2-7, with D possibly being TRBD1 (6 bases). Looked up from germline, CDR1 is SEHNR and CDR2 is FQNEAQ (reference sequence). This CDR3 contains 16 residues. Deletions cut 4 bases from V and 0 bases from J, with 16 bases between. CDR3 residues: CASSSRQALSSYEQYF. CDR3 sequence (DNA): TGTGCCAGCAGCTCGCGACAGGCCCTGAGCTCCTACGAGCAGTACTTC. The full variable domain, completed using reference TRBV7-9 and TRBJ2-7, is DTGVSQNPRHKITKRGQNVTFRCDPISEHNRLYWYRQTLGQGPEFLTYFQNEAQLEKSRLLSDRFSAERPKGSFSTLEIQRTEQGDSAMYLCASSSRQALSSYEQYFGPGTRLTVT.

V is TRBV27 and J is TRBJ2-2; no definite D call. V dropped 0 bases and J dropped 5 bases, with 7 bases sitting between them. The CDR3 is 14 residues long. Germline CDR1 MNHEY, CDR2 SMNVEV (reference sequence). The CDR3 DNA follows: TGTGCCAGCAGTTTATCGTTGGCTACCGGGGAGCTGTTTTTT. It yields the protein CASSLSLATGELFF.

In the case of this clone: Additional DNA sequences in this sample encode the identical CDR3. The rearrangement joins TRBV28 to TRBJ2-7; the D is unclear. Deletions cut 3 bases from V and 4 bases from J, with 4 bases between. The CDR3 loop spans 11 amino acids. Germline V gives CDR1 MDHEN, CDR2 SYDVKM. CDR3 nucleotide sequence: TGTGCCAGCAGTTTTAGTTACGAGCAGTACTTC. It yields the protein CASSFSYEQYF. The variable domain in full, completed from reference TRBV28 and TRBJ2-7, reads DVKVTQSSRYLVKRTGEKVFLECVQDMDHENMFWYRQDPGLGLRLIYFSYDVKMKEKGDIPEGYSVSREKKERFSLILESASTNQTSMYLCASSFSYEQYFGPGTRLTVT.

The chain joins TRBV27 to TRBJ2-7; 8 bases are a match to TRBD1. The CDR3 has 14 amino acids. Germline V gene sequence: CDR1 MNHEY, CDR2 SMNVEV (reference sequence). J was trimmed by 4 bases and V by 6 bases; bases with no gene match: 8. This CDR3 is CASRSTGAIYEQYF. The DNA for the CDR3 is TGTGCCAGCAGATCGACAGGGGCAATTTACGAGCAGTACTTC.

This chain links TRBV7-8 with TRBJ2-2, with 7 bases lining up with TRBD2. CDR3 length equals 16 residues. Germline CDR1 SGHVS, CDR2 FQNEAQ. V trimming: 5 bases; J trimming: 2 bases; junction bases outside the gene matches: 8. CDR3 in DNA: TGTGCCAGCAGCCCGCGCGGGGGATCCAACACCGGGGAGCTGTTTTTT. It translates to CASSPRGGSNTGELFF.

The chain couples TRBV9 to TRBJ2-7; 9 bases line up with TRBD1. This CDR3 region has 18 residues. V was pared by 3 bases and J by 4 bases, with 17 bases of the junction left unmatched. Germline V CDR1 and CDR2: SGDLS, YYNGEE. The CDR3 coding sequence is TGTGCCAGCAGCGCCGACAGGGGGGGCCTCGGGGCCATTTACGAGCAGTACTTC. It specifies CASSADRGGLGAIYEQYF.

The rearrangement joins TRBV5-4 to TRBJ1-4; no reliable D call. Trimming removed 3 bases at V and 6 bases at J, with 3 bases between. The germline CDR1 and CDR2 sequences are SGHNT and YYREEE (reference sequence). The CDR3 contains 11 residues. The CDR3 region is CASSSDEKLFF. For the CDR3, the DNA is TGTGCCAGCAGCTCTGATGAAAAACTGTTTTTT.

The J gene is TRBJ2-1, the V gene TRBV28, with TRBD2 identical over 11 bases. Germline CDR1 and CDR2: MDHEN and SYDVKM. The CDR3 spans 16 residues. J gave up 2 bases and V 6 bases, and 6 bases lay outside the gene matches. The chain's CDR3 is CASSPPGLAAYNEQFF. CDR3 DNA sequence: TGTGCCAGCAGCCCACCGGGACTAGCGGCCTACAATGAGCAGTTCTTC.

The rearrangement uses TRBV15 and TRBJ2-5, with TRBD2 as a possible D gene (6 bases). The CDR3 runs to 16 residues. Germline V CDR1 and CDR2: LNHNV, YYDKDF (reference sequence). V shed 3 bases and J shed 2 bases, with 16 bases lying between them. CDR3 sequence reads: CATSSYLRRGQETQYF. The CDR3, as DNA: TGTGCCACCAGCAGCTACCTTCGGCGGGGTCAAGAGACCCAGTACTTC.